This TCR beta chain was obtained from a study of lymphopenia after photon versus proton radiotherapy. The CDR3 runs to 13 residues. Germline V gene lookup returns CDR1 MDHEN and CDR2 SYDVKM. Deletions cut 6 bases from V and 11 bases from J, with 19 bases between. Points from the study as a whole: Larger post-nadir TCR diversity loss correlated inversely with survival in deceased patients. Post-nadir diversity loss with photons came from oligoclonal expansion, particularly CD8+ Temra cells. Photon-treated patients lost naive T cells and TCR diversity; proton-treated stayed stable.

A remark on this clone: The target antigen is unknown.

The protocol was immunoSEQ multiplex PCR, while the TCRdb copy is restricted to in-frame clones and leaves out a portion. The sample includes 55,000 to 70,000 clones, around 86% of them seen just once. This rearrangement joins TRBV28 to TRBJ1-1; no reliable D call. The clonotype originates from a man older than 75 with esophageal cancer. Specimen: peripheral blood, collected from a patient treated with proton-based radiotherapy. CDR3 nucleotides: TGTGCCAGCAGCCCCCCTGGGAGATTCCACGCTTTCTTT. The encoded protein is CASSPPGRFHAFF.